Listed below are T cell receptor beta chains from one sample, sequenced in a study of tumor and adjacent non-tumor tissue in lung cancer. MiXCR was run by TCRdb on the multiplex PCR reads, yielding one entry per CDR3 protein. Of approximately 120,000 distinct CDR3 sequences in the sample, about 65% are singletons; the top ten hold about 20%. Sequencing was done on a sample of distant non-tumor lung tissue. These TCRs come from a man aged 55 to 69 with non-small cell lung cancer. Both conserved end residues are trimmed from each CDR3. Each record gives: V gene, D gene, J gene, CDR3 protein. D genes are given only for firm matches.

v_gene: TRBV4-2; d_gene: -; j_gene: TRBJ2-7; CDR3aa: ANSQTLSYSRYEQY
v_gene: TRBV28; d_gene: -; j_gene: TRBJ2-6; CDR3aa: ASSSGPGANVLT
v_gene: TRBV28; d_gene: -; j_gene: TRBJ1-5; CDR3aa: ASSAQGRSNQAQH
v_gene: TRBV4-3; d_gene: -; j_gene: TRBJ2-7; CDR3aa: ASSPAQGPAYEQY
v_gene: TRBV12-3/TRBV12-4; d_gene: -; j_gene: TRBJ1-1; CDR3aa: ASSSRTVNTKAF
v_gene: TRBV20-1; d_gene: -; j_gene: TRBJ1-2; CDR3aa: RATSSRLNYGYT
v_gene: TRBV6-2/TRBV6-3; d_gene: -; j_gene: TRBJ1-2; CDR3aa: TSGRWDNDGYT
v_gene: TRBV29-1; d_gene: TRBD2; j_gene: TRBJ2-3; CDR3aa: SVFGLAGGTDTQY
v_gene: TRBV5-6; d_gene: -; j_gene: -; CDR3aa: ASSLRLYDTDTQH
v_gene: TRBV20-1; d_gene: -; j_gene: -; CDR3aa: SARNTSGADTQH
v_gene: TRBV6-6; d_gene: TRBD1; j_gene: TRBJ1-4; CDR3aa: ASSYGSTGTANEKLF
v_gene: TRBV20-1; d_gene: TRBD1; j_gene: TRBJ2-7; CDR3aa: SAPGQSFYEQY
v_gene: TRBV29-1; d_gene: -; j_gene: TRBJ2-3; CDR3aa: SVQLVDTQY
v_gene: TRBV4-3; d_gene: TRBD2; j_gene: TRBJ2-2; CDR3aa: ASSPSGNGTGGLF
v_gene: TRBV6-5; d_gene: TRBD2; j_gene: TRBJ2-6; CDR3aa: ASSYGEGVSGANVLT
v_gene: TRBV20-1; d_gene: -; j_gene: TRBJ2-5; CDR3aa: SAIPRGAGETQY
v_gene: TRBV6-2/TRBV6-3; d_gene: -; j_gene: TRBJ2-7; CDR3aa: SSSRGGQTYEHY
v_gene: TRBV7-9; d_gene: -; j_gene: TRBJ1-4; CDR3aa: ASSSSQARTKDEKLF
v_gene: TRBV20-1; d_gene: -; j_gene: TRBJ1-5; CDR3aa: SARGGQIDQPQH
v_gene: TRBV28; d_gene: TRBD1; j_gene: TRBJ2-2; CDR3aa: ASSQGRGIGELF
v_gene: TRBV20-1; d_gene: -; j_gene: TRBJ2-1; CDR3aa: SARTAYIEQL
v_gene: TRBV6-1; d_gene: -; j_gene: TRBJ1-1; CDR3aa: ASSEGRTEAF
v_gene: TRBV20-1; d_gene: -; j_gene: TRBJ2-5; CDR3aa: SVRDGGRETQY
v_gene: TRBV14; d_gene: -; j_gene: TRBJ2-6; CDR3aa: TNSHLPDRDSTGANVLT
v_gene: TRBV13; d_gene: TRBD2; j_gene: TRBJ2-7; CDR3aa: ASSLRAGGVSYEQY
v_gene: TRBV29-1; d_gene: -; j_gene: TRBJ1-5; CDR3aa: SVSTGTRDQPQH
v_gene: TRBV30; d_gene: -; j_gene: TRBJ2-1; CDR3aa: AWSVRVSYNELF
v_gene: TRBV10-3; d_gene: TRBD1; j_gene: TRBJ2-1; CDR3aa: VIRGTGNNEQL
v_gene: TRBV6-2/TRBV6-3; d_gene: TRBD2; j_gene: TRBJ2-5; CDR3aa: ASMSASGSPPETQY
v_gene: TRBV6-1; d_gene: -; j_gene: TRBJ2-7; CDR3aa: ASMRDGENEQY
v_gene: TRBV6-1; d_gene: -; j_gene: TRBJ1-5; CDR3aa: ASRRGDRNQPQH
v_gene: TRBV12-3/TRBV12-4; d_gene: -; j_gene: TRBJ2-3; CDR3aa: ASGRLEAHTDTQY
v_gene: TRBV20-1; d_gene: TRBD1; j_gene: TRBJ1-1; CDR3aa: SARGQGALSNTEAF
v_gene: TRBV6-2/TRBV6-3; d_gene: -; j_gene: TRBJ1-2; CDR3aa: ASSNSRGGNGYT